This TCR beta chain was profiled in a study of T cell changes during pregnancy in multiple sclerosis. The CDR3 covers 13 residues. Germline V gene data show CDR1 as LNHDA and CDR2 as SQIVND (reference sequence). J gave up 4 bases and V 7 bases, and 6 bases lay outside the gene matches. Measured with immunoSEQ multiplex PCR; TCRdb has only the in-frame clones, and not every one. This sample has 40,000 to 50,000 clones, with 84% found just once. This specimen was CD4+ T cells from peripheral blood mononuclear cells, taken before pregnancy. The TCR comes from a female donor with multiple sclerosis, enrolled in a pregnancy study. The V gene is TRBV19, the J gene TRBJ1-1; TRBD1 matches 7 bases. CDR3 loop: CASNLRGSTEAFF. CDR3 bases: TGTGCCAGTAACCTCAGGGGGAGCACTGAAGCTTTCTTT.